This T cell receptor beta chain was recovered during a study of blood T cell repertoires in COVID-19. Looking at the study overall: In each case, the material was cDNA or gDNA derived from T cells, B-cell-depleted T cells, or PBMCs.

Original handling: Estimation of nucleated cell counts was performed using reference gene primer amplification. Here immunoSEQ multiplex PCR was the method, and the copy in TCRdb shows in-frame clones only, minus some. V and J calls and clone size come straight from that table; D and trimming were deduced from the DNA. The sample carries 43,000 or so clones, 80% to 90% recorded once. The CDR3 totals 15 residues. Germline CDR1 reads SEHNR; CDR2 reads FQNEAQ (reference sequence). Trimming took off 4 bases at V and 2 bases at J, with 11 bases between the two ends. This clone has only a few counts. This receptor was identified in a man in his 60s with active COVID-19. Sequencing was carried out using peripheral blood. The J gene is TRBJ2-2, the V gene TRBV7-9, with D maybe TRBD2 (5 bases). CDR3 residues: CASSSPLANTGELFF. CDR3 coding DNA: TGTGCCAGCAGCTCCCCGCTAGCAAACACCGGGGAGCTGTTTTTT.